The 7 T cell receptor beta chains below were found in one sample sequenced in a study of T cell clones after liver transplantation. The assay was immunoSEQ multiplex PCR, and TCRdb's table has in-frame clones only and misses some. The repertoire has tens of thousands of clones, 70% to 80% of them found once; the top ten carry about 2.6%. The sample consisted of CD4+ T cells from blood, taken at the roughly 16-month timepoint. Receptor source: a human patient who received a liver transplant. Some T cells may trace back to the graft donor.

The rearrangement uses TRBV6-1 and TRBJ1-1, with D maybe TRBD1 (5 bases). The V end lost 6 bases, the J end lost 1 base, and 9 bases lay between the germline ends. Looked up from germline, CDR1 is MNHNS and CDR2 is SASEGT. The CDR3 has 13 amino acids. CDR3: CASSLTGNTEAFF. CDR3 bases: TGTGCCAGCAGCCTTACAGGGAACACTGAAGCTTTCTTT.

This clone was counted a single time. The V call is TRBV6-4, the J call TRBJ2-5; D may correspond to TRBD1 or TRBD2 (5 bases each). Trimming left V 6 bases short and J 2 bases short, with 10 bases between. In germline, CDR1 is MRHNA, CDR2 SNTAGT. This CDR3 is 13 amino acids long. The CDR3 region has the DNA TGTGCCAGCAGCCGGGACCATCAAGAGACCCAGTACTTC. Its protein product is CASSRDHQETQYF.

The chain is built from TRBV29-1 and TRBJ2-3, with 8 bases matching TRBD2. J lost 4 bases, V lost 2 bases, and 5 bases had no gene match. This CDR3 comprises 14 residues. CDR1 and CDR2 (germline): SQVTM, ANQGSEA. CDR3: CSVESGSGADTQYF. CDR3 nucleotide sequence: TGCAGCGTTGAAAGCGGGAGTGGGGCAGATACGCAGTATTTT.

The genes are TRBV5-1 and TRBJ2-6; perhaps D is TRBD1 or TRBD2 (5 bases each). Germline values: CDR1 SGHRS, CDR2 YFSETQ. Trimming cost V 0 bases and J 0 bases, with 7 bases left between them. This CDR3 is built from 16 residues. The CDR3 DNA reads as TGCGCCAGCAGCTTGGCCGGGACCTCTGGGGCCAACGTCCTGACTTTC. This sequence encodes CASSLAGTSGANVLTF.

The chain combines TRBV6-1 with TRBJ1-1; D ambiguous. V lost 2 bases and J 6 bases, leaving 13 bases between the germline ends. Germline CDR1 and CDR2: MNHNS and SASEGT. This CDR3 is built from 14 residues. The CDR3 DNA sequence: TGTGCCAGCAGTGAATTGGGCTCGGGCTCTGAAGCTTTCTTT. This gives the protein CASSELGSGSEAFF.

This clone has only one observation. The chain joins TRBV6-5 to TRBJ2-7; 9 bases line up with TRBD1. CDR1 and CDR2 (germline): MNHEY, SVGAGI. The trim removed 6 bases at V and 6 bases at J, leaving 6 bases unmatched. The CDR3 contains 13 residues. The DNA of the CDR3 is TGTGCCAGCAGACCGGGACAGGGAGGCGAGCAGTACGTC. It yields the protein CASRPGQGGEQYV.

CDR3 nucleotide sequence: TGTGCCAGCAGCTCACCGACAGGGTTATACGAGCAGTACGTC. This codes for CASSSPTGLYEQYV. The gene calls are TRBV5-6 and TRBJ2-7, with 7 nucleotides matching TRBD1. The CDR3 totals 14 residues. Germline values: CDR1 SGHDT, CDR2 YYEEEE. With V trimmed by 3 bases and J by 4 bases, 7 bases remained unmatched.